A single sample is the source of the 14 T cell receptor beta chains below, sequenced in a study of T cell responses to AZD1222 COVID-19 vaccine. Generated by immunoSEQ multiplex PCR, the TCRdb table keeps only in-frame clones and is missing some. The table includes around 120,000 clones, roughly 91% detected once. This specimen consisted of peripheral blood, obtained on day 0 of MenACWY control vaccination. Receptor source: an adult in good health.

V is TRBV7-6 and J is TRBJ2-3; D not resolved. Germline CDR1 SGHVS, CDR2 FNYEAQ. This CDR3 spans 13 amino acids. The V and J ends lost 1 base and 2 bases respectively, with 4 bases between them. The CDR3 loop is CASSLGPTDTQYF. The CDR3 DNA reads TGTGCCAGCAGCTTAGGCCCCACAGATACGCAGTATTTT.

V and J are TRBV5-8 and TRBJ1-2, with TRBD1 identical over 10 bases. This CDR3 has 18 amino acids. V shed 7 bases and J 0 bases; nucleotides not matched to a gene: 15. Germline CDR1 and CDR2: SGHTS and YDEGEE. The chain's CDR3 is CASGYRPGQGPANYGYTF. CDR3 bases: TGTGCCAGCGGATACCGGCCGGGACAGGGGCCCGCTAACTATGGCTACACCTTC.

This chain links TRBV19 with TRBJ2-1; 12 bases align to TRBD2. This CDR3 is 15 amino acids long. Trimming at V came to 3 bases and at J to 8 bases, leaving 5 bases not matched to a gene. CDR1 is LNHDA and CDR2 is SQIVND in the germline V gene (reference sequence). The CDR3 DNA is TGTGCCAGTAGTATGAGACTAGCGGGAGTTGATGAGCAGTTCTTC. Its translation: CASSMRLAGVDEQFF.

The chain combines TRBV6-1 with TRBJ1-2; D is uncertain. Trimming cost V 3 bases and J 2 bases, with 13 bases left between them. Germline CDR1 MNHNS, CDR2 SASEGT. This CDR3 contains 15 residues. CDR3 sequence: CASSEEGRYNYGYTF. As DNA, the CDR3 is TGTGCCAGCAGTGAGGAGGGCAGGTACAACTATGGCTACACCTTC.

This chain connects TRBV3-1 (or the pseudogene TRBV3-2) to TRBJ2-3; 7 nucleotides match TRBD2. Germline V lookup: CDR1 LGHDT, CDR2 YNNKEL (reference sequence). V shed 0 bases and J 4 bases; nucleotides not matched to a gene: 7. The CDR3 totals 16 residues. CDR3 loop: CASSQEREHNADTQYF. The CDR3 region has the DNA TGTGCCAGCAGCCAAGAGCGGGAGCATAACGCAGATACGCAGTATTTT.

This chain connects TRBV3-1 (or the pseudogene TRBV3-2) to TRBJ2-3; no firm D call. V was cut by 2 bases and J by 4 bases, with 7 bases left in between. The CDR3 consists of 13 residues. Germline V gives CDR1 LGHDT, CDR2 YNNKEL (reference sequence). The CDR3 DNA reads TGTGCCAGCAGCCAAATGAGAGCAGATACGCAGTATTTT. Amino acid sequence: CASSQMRADTQYF.

The rearrangement links TRBV5-5 to TRBJ1-2, with D possibly being TRBD1 (5 bases). The V gene's germline CDR1 is SGHKS and CDR2 YYEKEE (reference sequence). The V gene lost 4 bases and the J gene lost 2 bases, with 15 bases spanning the gap. The CDR3 is made up of 15 amino acids. The CDR3 loop reads CASSPWGGTNYGYTF. The CDR3 DNA reads as TGTGCCAGCAGCCCCTGGGGGGGGACCAACTATGGCTACACCTTC.

Remarks on this clone: Mismatch with germline at one junction end may stem from a read error. This chain connects TRBV12-5 to TRBJ2-7, with D tentatively TRBD1 or TRBD2 (6 bases each). Germline CDR1 reads LGHNT; CDR2 reads FRNRAP. CDR3 length: 12 amino acids. The CDR3 region is CASGSDRTNIYF. CDR3 DNA: TGTGCTAGTGGTTCTGACAGGACTAACATTTATTTC.

This CDR3 reads CATSDQQDTQYF. The CDR3 bases are TGTGCCACCAGTGACCAGCAAGATACGCAGTATTTT. The rearrangement joins TRBV24-1 to TRBJ2-3, with D hard to call. Germline-derived CDR1 and CDR2 are KGHDR and SFDVKD. CDR3 length: 12 residues. V lost 4 bases and J lost 5, with 6 bases in between.

The chain has TRBV18 and TRBJ1-1, with 7 bases identical to TRBD1. The germline V gene has CDR1 KGHSH and CDR2 LQKENI. The CDR3 length is 15 residues. Trimming at V came to 6 bases and at J to 2 bases, leaving 9 bases not matched to a gene. The CDR3 nucleotides read TGTGCCAGCTCTCGAAACGACAGGGCTAACACTGAAGCTTTCTTT. Translated: CASSRNDRANTEAFF. The entire variable domain, with the rest obtained from reference TRBV18 and TRBJ1-1, is as follows: NAGVMQNPRHLVRRRGQEARLRCSPMKGHSHVYWYRQLPEEGLKFMVYLQKENIIDESGMPKERFSAEFPKEGPSILRIQQVVRGDSAAYFCASSRNDRANTEAFFGQGTRLTVV.

The V and J genes are TRBV10-3 and TRBJ1-4; maybe TRBD1 (5 bases). Germline V gene sequence: CDR1 ENHRY, CDR2 SYGVKD. V lost 8 bases and J lost 6, with 13 bases in between. The CDR3 has 13 amino acids. CDR3: CAIGGGFDEKLFF. The CDR3 bases are TGTGCCATCGGGGGGGGATTCGATGAAAAACTGTTTTTT.

This clone was seen just once. The chain uses TRBV5-1 and TRBJ1-3; 7 nucleotides agree with TRBD1. Germline CDR1 reads SGHRS; CDR2 reads YFSETQ. The CDR3 length is 15 residues. V gave up 4 bases and J gave up 0 bases; unmatched junction bases: 4. In DNA, the CDR3 is TGCGCCAGCAGCATGGGACAGAGCTCTGGAAACACCATATATTTT. Protein sequence: CASSMGQSSGNTIYF.

This chain uses TRBV5-5 with TRBJ2-7; perhaps TRBD1 as D (5 bases). V lost 1 base, J lost 2 bases, and 19 bases lay in between. This CDR3 region has 17 residues. In germline, CDR1 is SGHKS, CDR2 YYEKEE (reference sequence). DNA for the CDR3: TGTGCCAGCAGCTTGCAACTGACAGCACCCTTAGCCTACGAGCAGTACTTC. Its protein is CASSLQLTAPLAYEQYF. Combining the CDR3 with reference TRBV5-5 and TRBJ2-7 gives the whole variable domain DAGVTQSPTHLIKTRGQQVTLRCSPISGHKSVSWYQQVLGQGPQFIFQYYEKEERGRGNFPDRFSARQFPNYSSELNVNALLLGDSALYLCASSLQLTAPLAYEQYFGPGTRLTVT.

This chain joins TRBV29-1 and TRBJ2-1, with 12 nucleotides matching TRBD2. J was trimmed by 12 bases and V by 5 bases; bases with no gene match: 5. This CDR3 is built from 12 residues. Germline CDR1 and CDR2: SQVTM and ANQGSEA. The DNA for the CDR3 is TGCAGCGTTATTGGACTAGCGGGACTGCAGTTCTTC. It is translated as CSVIGLAGLQFF.